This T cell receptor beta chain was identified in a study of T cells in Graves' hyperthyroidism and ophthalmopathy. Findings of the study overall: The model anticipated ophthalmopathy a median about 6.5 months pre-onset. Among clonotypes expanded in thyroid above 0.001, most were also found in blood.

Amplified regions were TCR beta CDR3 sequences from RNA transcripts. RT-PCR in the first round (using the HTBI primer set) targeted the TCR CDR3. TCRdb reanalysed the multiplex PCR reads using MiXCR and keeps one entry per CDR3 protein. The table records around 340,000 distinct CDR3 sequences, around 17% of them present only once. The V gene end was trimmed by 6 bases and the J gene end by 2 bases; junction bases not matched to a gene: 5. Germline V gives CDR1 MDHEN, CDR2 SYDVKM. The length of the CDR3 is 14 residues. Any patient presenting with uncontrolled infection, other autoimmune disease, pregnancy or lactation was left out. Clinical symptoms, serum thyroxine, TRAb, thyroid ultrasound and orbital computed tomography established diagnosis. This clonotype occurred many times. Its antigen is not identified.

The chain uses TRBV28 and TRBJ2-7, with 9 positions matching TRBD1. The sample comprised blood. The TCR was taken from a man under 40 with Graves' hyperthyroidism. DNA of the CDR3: TGTGCCAGCAGCTCCGGGACAGGGACCTACGAGCAGTACTTC. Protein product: CASSSGTGTYEQYF.